These 25 T cell receptor beta chains were sequenced from one sample in a study of CXCR3-negative and CXCR3-positive naive CD8 T cells. Notes on the study in general: CXCR3-negative naive cells had less hydrophobic TRB CDR3s than did CXCR3-positive naive cells.

The authors made the TRB cDNA libraries by 5' RACE using UMI labels. For each CDR3 protein, TCRdb gives one entry from its re-call of the 5' RACE reads, without DNA. The sample has approximately 100,000 distinct CDR3 sequences. Their antigens remain unidentified. Sequenced: naive CXCR3+ CD8+ T cells from blood. Described subset: CD45RO-CCR7+CD27+CD95- naive CD8+ T cells expressing CXCR3 (TNR3+). The receptors were gathered from a human donor in good health. Some clones in this sample may be carry-over from other donors' samples.

The chain employs TRBV4-1 and TRBJ2-5; TCRdb lists TRBD1, though no DNA is available to test this call. The V gene's germline CDR1 is MGHRA and CDR2 YSYEKL. The CDR3 spans 17 residues. CDR3 sequence reads: CASSEDPMGAIQETQYF.

The chain employs TRBV2 and TRBJ2-2; TCRdb gives TRBD1 as the D gene, but with no DNA this cannot be confirmed. Per the germline V gene, CDR1 is SNHLY and CDR2 is FYNNEI. The length of the CDR3 is 17 residues. The CDR3 here is CASSVRTGGANTGELFF.

The chain carries TRBV7-9 and TRBJ2-7; there is no DNA to check the TCRdb D call of TRBD1. The CDR3 covers 13 residues. Germline values: CDR1 SEHNR, CDR2 FQNEAQ (reference sequence). The CDR3 loop is CASSPGPIYEQYF.

The chain couples TRBV28 to TRBJ2-7; TCRdb's D call, TRBD1, is unchecked because there is no DNA. The CDR3 spans 13 residues. CDR1 and CDR2 (germline): MDHEN, SYDVKM. The CDR3: CASSLDTYYEQYF.

The chain joins TRBV28 to TRBJ2-2. The germline CDR1 and CDR2 sequences are MDHEN and SYDVKM. The CDR3 has 13 amino acids. This CDR3 reads CASSLYKTGELFF.

This rearrangement joins TRBV9 to TRBJ2-4; as DNA is missing, the TRBD2 call by TCRdb cannot be tested. Per the germline V gene, CDR1 is SGDLS and CDR2 is YYNGEE. This CDR3 region has 13 residues. CDR3: CASSEIAGGDQYF.

The gene calls are TRBV2 and TRBJ1-5. Germline V gene sequence: CDR1 SNHLY, CDR2 FYNNEI. This CDR3 has 15 residues. The chain's CDR3 is CASSDGRYSNQPQHF.

The chain employs TRBV29-1 and TRBJ1-1; the TCRdb D gene call, TRBD1, has no DNA to confirm it. Germline V gene sequence: CDR1 SQVTM, CDR2 ANQGSEA. The CDR3 sequence is 13 residues long. The CDR3: CSVPQQGNTEAFF.

This chain uses TRBV12-3 or TRBV12-4 with TRBJ2-5; TCRdb selects TRBD1, and the lack of DNA leaves this call unchecked. This CDR3 has 16 residues. CDR3 sequence: CASSPPGDRARETQYF.

The chain carries TRBV18 and TRBJ2-5; TCRdb's assignment of TRBD1 cannot be checked, as there is no DNA. This CDR3 contains 15 residues. Germline CDR1 KGHSH, CDR2 LQKENI. The CDR3 spells CASSATGTSGETQYF.

J is TRBJ2-3 and V is TRBV6-5; with no DNA, the TCRdb D assignment of TRBD1 cannot be verified. Germline values: CDR1 MNHEY, CDR2 SVGAGI. The CDR3 extends over 14 amino acids. This CDR3 is CASNDGGPEDTQYF.

V gene TRBV5-8 combines with J gene TRBJ2-5; the TRBD2 assignment by TCRdb is unverifiable without DNA. The V gene's germline CDR1 is SGHTS and CDR2 YDEGEE. This CDR3 contains 15 residues. CDR3 sequence reads: CASSLYGLAGETQYF.

The rearrangement joins TRBV5-4 to TRBJ2-7; there is no DNA to check the TCRdb D call of TRBD1. The V gene's germline CDR1 is SGHNT and CDR2 YYREEE (reference sequence). The CDR3 consists of 15 residues. The CDR3 loop reads CASGNPGTVGYEQYF.

The V call is TRBV29-1, the J call TRBJ1-2; TCRdb returns TRBD1, unconfirmable since there is no DNA. The CDR3 totals 13 residues. Germline CDR1 and CDR2: SQVTM and ANQGSEA. CDR3 sequence reads: CSVGTGGYYGYTF.

This rearrangement joins TRBV7-7 to TRBJ2-7; no DNA is available, so the TRBD1 call from TCRdb remains unchecked. In germline, CDR1 is SSHAT, CDR2 FNYEAQ (reference sequence). The CDR3 has 15 residues. The CDR3 protein is CASSLGSGVGYEQYF.

The chain links TRBV30 to TRBJ2-7; the D call of TRBD1 rests on TCRdb alone, since no DNA is present to check it. The CDR3 runs to 13 residues. Per the germline V gene, CDR1 is GTSNPN and CDR2 is SVGIG (reference sequence). The CDR3 loop is CAWSWGATYEQYF.

The chain uses TRBV7-8 and TRBJ2-2. Looked up from germline, CDR1 is SGHVS and CDR2 is FQNEAQ. CDR3 length: 14 amino acids. CDR3 amino acids: CASSWDANTGELFF.

The rearrangement joins TRBV7-2 to TRBJ2-7; checking the TCRdb D call of TRBD1 is not possible without DNA. The CDR3 has 17 amino acids. Germline CDR1 SGHTA, CDR2 FQGNSA. The CDR3: CASSLALSAGGWYEQYF.

The chain is built from TRBV27 and TRBJ2-4; without DNA, the TCRdb call of TRBD1 cannot be checked. The CDR3 runs to 12 residues. Germline CDR1 is MNHEY and CDR2 is SMNVEV (reference sequence). CDR3 amino acids: CASAGTALIQYF.

The J gene is TRBJ2-1, the V gene TRBV7-3. CDR3 length equals 14 residues. Germline CDR1 SGHTA, CDR2 FQGTGA. The chain's CDR3 is CASSLMDPLGEQFF.

The chain links TRBV10-3 to TRBJ1-1; no DNA is available, so the TRBD1 call from TCRdb remains unchecked. The CDR3 extends over 14 amino acids. Germline V lookup: CDR1 ENHRY, CDR2 SYGVKD. This chain's CDR3 is CAISAGQVNTEAFF.

The V and J genes are TRBV9 and TRBJ2-7. Germline V lookup: CDR1 SGDLS, CDR2 YYNGEE. The CDR3 consists of 14 residues. The CDR3 sequence: CASSVAQERSEQYF.

V usage is TRBV27 and J usage is TRBJ2-1; TCRdb's D call of TRBD1 is untestable without DNA. Germline V gene lookup returns CDR1 MNHEY and CDR2 SMNVEV (reference sequence). The CDR3 is 13 amino acids. CDR3 sequence: CASSLGTGTEQFF.

The chain employs TRBV9 and TRBJ2-1; TCRdb calls TRBD1, which cannot be checked without DNA. Looked up from germline, CDR1 is SGDLS and CDR2 is YYNGEE. The CDR3 spans 15 residues. The CDR3: CASSVVPDTYNEQFF.

CDR3 protein: CASSSPGRRMYEQYF. The chain has TRBV11-2 and TRBJ2-7; the TCRdb call, TRBD1, lacks DNA for checking. The CDR3 length is 15 residues. Germline CDR1 reads SGHAT; CDR2 reads FQNNGV.